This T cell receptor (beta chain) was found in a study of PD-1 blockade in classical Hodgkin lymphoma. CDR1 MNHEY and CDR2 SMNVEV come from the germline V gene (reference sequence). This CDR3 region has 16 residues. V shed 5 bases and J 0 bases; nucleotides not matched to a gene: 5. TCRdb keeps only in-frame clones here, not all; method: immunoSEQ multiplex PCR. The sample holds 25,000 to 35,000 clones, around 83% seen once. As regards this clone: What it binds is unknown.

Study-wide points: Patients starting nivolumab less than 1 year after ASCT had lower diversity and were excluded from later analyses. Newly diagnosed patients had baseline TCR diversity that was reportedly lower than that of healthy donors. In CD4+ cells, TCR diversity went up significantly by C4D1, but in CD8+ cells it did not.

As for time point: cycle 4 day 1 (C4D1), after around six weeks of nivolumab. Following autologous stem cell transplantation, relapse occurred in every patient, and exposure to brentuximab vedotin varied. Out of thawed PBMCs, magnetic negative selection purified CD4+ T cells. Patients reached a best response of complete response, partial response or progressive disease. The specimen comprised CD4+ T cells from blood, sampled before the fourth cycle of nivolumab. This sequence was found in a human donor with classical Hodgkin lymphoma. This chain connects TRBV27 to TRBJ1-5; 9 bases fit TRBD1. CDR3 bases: TGTGCCAGCAGTCCACAGGGGGCCTTTAGCAATCAGCCCCAGCATTTT. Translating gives CASSPQGAFSNQPQHF.